This TCR beta chain originates from a study of regulatory T cells in long-lasting Graves disease. Specified time point: newly diagnosed GD, antithyroid drugs for less than 3 months. RNA from PBMCs was the source of the TCR library. Arm-PCR of CDR3 regions and iRepertoire HTBI primers were the basis on which TCR beta libraries were built. TCRdb re-called the multiplex PCR reads with MiXCR, one entry per CDR3 protein. The profile covers 400,000 to 500,000 distinct CDR3 sequences, with around 15% appearing a single time and approximately 22% taken by the ten largest. This clonotype was seen ten or more times. After removal of 6 bases from V and 7 bases from J, the junction contained 7 bases not matched to a gene. This CDR3 is 14 amino acids long. CDR1 is SQVTM, CDR2 ANQGSEA, per germline. These data also formed part of another study, on T cells in Graves' hyperthyroidism and ophthalmopathy.

The rearrangement uses TRBV29-1 and TRBJ2-5; 14 bases fit TRBD2. The sequenced sample was peripheral blood mononuclear cells (PBMCs), obtained at new diagnosis, from a patient treated with antithyroid drugs. The sequence came from a woman younger than 30 with Graves disease. CDR3 sequence reads: CSVDGLAGGGTQYF. In DNA, the CDR3 is TGCAGCGTGGATGGACTAGCGGGGGGTGGGACCCAGTACTTC.